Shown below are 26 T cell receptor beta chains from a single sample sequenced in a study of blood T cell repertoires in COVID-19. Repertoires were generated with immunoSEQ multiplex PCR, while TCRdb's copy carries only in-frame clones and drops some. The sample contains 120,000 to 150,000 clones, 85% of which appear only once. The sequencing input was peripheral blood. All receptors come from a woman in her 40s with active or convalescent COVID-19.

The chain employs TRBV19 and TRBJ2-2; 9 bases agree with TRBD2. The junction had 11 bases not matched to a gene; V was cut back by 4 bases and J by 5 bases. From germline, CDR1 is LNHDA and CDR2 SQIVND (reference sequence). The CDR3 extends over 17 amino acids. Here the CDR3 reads CASSSPSSGRRTGELFF. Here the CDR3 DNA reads TGTGCCAGTAGTAGCCCCTCAAGCGGGAGGCGAACCGGGGAGCTGTTTTTT.

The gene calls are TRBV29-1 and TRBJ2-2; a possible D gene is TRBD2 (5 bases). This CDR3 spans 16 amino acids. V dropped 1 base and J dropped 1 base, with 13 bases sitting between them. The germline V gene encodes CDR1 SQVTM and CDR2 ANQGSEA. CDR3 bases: TGCAGCGTTGAAGGAAGGGAGACGGGGAACACCGGGGAGCTGTTTTTT. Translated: CSVEGRETGNTGELFF.

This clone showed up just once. CDR3 loop: CASSSGLVSYEQYF. The CDR3 DNA sequence: TGTGCCAGTAGTTCGGGACTAGTCTCCTACGAGCAGTACTTC. This chain uses TRBV19 with TRBJ2-7, with TRBD2 identical over 8 bases. The germline V gene has CDR1 LNHDA and CDR2 SQIVND (reference sequence). V gave up 5 bases and J gave up 0 bases; unmatched junction bases: 3. The CDR3 totals 14 residues.

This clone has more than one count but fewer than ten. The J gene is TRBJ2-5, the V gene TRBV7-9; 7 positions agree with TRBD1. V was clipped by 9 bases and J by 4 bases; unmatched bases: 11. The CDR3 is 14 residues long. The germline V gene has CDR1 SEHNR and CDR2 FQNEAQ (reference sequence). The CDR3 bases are TGTGCCAGTCGGGGCAAGGGGGCGTTAGAGACCCAGTACTTC. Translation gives CASRGKGALETQYF.

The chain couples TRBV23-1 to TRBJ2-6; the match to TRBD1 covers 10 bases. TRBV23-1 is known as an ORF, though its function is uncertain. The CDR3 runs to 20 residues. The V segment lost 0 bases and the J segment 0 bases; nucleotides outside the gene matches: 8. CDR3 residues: CASSQSGQDRGSSGANVLTF. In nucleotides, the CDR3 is TGCGCCAGCAGTCAATCGGGGCAGGACAGGGGGTCCTCTGGGGCCAACGTCCTGACTTTC.

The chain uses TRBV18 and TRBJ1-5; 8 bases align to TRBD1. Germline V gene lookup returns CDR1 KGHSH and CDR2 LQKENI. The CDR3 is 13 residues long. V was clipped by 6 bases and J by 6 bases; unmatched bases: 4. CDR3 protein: CASSGQGGQPQHF. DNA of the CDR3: TGTGCCAGCTCCGGACAGGGAGGTCAGCCCCAGCATTTT.

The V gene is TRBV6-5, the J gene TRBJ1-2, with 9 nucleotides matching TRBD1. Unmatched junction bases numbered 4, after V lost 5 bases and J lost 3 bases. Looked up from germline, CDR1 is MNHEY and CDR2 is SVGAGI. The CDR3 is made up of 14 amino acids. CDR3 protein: CASSTGQGDYGYTF. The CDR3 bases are TGTGCCAGCAGTACGGGACAGGGTGACTATGGCTACACCTTC.

The chain's CDR3 is CASSRTGGSNTEAFF. The CDR3 DNA sequence: TGTGCCAGCTCACGGACAGGGGGGTCGAACACTGAAGCTTTCTTT. V gene TRBV18 combines with J gene TRBJ1-1; 10 nucleotides align to TRBD1. The V segment lost 4 bases and the J segment 1 base; nucleotides outside the gene matches: 3. CDR1 and CDR2 from the germline V gene are KGHSH and LQKENI. The CDR3 is 15 amino acids.

The CDR3, as DNA: TGTGCCAGTAGTATAAACGGCAGAGGAACTGAAGCTTTCTTT. Amino acids: CASSINGRGTEAFF. V usage is TRBV19 and J usage is TRBJ1-1; D unclear. The CDR3 runs to 14 residues. Trimming shortened V by 2 bases and J by 5 bases, and 12 bases separated the two germline ends. From germline, CDR1 is LNHDA and CDR2 SQIVND (reference sequence).

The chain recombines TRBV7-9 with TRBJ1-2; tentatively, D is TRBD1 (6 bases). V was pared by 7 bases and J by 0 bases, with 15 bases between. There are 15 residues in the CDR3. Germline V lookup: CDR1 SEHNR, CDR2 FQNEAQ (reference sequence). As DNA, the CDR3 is TGTGCCAGCAACCTCGGACAGCTTACTAACTATGGCTACACCTTC. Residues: CASNLGQLTNYGYTF.

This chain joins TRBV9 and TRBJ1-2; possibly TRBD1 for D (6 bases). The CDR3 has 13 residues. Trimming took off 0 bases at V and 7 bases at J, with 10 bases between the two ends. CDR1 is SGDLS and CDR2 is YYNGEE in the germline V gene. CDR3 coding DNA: TGTGCCAGCAGCGTAGGGGGGGGCCTTGGCTACACCTTC. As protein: CASSVGGGLGYTF.

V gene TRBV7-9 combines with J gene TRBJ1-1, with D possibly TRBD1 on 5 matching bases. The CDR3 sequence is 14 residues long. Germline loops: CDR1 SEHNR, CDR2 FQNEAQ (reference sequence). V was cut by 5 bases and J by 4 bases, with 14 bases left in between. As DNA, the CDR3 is TGTGCCAGCAGCCCCAATCCGGGGGGCACTGAAGCTTTCTTT. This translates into CASSPNPGGTEAFF.

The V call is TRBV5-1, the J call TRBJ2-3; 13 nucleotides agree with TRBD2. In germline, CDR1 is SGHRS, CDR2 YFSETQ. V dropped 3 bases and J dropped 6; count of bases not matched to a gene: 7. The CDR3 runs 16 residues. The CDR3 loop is CASSWGTSGVTDTQYF. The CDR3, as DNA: TGCGCCAGCAGCTGGGGGACTAGCGGGGTGACGGATACGCAGTATTTT.

The CDR3: CASLRDRDSNQPQHF. The DNA for the CDR3 is TGTGCCAGCCTCCGGGACAGGGATAGCAATCAGCCCCAGCATTTT. The chain is built from TRBV6-5 and TRBJ1-5; 9 nucleotides match TRBD1. The germline V gene encodes CDR1 MNHEY and CDR2 SVGAGI. V dropped 8 bases and J dropped 0; count of bases not matched to a gene: 5. CDR3 length equals 15 residues.

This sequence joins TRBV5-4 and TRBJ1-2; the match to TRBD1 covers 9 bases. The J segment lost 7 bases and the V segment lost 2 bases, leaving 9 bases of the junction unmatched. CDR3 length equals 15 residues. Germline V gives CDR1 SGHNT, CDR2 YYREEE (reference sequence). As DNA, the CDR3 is TGTGCCAGCAGCTTTTTGGACAGGGGAAACGGTGGCTACACCTTC. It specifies CASSFLDRGNGGYTF.

This CDR3 is CASGLVGLGAMNTEAFF. The CDR3 DNA follows: TGTGCTAGTGGTTTGGTAGGGCTGGGGGCCATGAACACTGAAGCTTTCTTT. This chain joins TRBV12-5 and TRBJ1-1, with a possible D match to TRBD1 (6 bases). V lost 0 bases to trimming and J lost 0 bases, with 14 bases between them. This CDR3 has 17 residues. Germline V CDR1 and CDR2: LGHNT, FRNRAP.

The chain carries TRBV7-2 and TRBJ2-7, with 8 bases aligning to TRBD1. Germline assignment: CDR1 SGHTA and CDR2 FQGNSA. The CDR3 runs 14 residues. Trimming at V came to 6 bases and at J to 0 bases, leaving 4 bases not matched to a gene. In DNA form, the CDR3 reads TGTGCCAGCAGAGGGACAGGCAGCTCCTACGAGCAGTACTTC. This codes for CASRGTGSSYEQYF.

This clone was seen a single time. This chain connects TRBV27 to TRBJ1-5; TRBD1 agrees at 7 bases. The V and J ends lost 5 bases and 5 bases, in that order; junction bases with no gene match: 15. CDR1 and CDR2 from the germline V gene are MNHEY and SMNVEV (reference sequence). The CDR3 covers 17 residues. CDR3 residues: CASSLTPITGADQPQHF. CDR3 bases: TGTGCCAGCAGTCTAACCCCCATAACAGGGGCGGATCAGCCCCAGCATTTT.

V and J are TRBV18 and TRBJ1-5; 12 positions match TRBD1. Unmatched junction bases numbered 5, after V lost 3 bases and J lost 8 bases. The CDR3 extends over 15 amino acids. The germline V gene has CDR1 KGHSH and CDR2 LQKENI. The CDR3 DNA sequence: TGTGCCAGCTCACCTTCCGGGACAGGGGGCGAGCCCCAGCATTTT. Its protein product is CASSPSGTGGEPQHF.

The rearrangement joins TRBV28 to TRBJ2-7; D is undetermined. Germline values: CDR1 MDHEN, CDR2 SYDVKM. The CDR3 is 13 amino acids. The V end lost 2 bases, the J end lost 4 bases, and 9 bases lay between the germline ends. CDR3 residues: CASSLGDFYEQYF. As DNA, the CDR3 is TGTGCCAGCAGTTTAGGCGACTTTTACGAGCAGTACTTC. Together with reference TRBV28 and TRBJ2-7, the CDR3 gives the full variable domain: DVKVTQSSRYLVKRTGEKVFLECVQDMDHENMFWYRQDPGLGLRLIYFSYDVKMKEKGDIPEGYSVSREKKERFSLILESASTNQTSMYLCASSLGDFYEQYFGPGTRLTVT.

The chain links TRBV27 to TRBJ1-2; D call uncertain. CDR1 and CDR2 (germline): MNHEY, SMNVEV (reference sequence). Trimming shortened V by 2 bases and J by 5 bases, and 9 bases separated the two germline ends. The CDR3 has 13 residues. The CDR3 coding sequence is TGTGCCAGCAGTTTAAGGAGTACTTATGGCTACACCTTC. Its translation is CASSLRSTYGYTF.

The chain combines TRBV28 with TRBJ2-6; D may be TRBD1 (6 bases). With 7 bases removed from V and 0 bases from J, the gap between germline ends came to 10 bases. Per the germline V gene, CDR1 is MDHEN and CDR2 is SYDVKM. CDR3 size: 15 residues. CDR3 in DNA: TGTGCCAGCAAGGACAGTTTCTCTGGGGCCAACGTCCTGACTTTC. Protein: CASKDSFSGANVLTF.

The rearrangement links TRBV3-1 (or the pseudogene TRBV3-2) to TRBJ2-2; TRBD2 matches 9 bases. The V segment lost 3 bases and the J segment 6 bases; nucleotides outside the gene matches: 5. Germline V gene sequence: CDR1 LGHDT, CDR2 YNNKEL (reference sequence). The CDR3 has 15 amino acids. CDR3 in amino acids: CASSQGGRASGELFF. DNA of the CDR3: TGTGCCAGCAGCCAGGGCGGGAGGGCGTCCGGGGAGCTGTTTTTT.

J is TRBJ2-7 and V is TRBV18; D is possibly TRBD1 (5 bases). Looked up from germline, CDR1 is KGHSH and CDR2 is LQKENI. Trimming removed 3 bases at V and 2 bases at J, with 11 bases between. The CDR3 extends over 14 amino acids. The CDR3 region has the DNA TGTGCCAGCTCACCGCAGGGCAGGACCTACGAGCAGTACTTC. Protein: CASSPQGRTYEQYF.

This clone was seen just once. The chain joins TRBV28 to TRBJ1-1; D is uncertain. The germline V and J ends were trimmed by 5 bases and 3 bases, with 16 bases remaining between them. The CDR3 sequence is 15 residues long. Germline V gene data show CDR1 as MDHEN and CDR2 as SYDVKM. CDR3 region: CASSPQRGLDTEAFF. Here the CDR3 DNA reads TGTGCCAGCAGTCCCCAACGAGGGTTAGACACTGAAGCTTTCTTT.

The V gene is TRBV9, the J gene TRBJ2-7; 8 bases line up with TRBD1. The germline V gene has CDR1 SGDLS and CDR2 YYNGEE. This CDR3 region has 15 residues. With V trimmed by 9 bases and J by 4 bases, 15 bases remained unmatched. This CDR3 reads CATREKAGGRYEQYF. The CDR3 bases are TGTGCCACCAGAGAGAAGGCAGGGGGCCGATACGAGCAGTACTTC.